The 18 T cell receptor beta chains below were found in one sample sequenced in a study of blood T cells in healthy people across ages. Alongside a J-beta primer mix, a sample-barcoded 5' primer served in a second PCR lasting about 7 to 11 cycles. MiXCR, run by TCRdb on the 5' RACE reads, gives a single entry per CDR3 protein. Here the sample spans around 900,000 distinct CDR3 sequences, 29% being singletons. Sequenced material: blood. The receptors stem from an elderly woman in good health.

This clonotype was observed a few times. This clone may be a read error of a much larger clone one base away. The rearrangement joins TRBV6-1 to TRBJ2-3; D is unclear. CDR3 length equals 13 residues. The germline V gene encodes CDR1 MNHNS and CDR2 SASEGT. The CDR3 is CASREEASRTQYF. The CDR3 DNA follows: TGTGCCAGCAGGGAAGAAGCATCACGTACGCAGTATTTT.

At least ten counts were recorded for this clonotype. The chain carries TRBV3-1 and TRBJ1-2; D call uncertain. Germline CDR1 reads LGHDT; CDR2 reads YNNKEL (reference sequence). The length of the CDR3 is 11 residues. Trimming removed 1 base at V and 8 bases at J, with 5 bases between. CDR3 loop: CASSQGAGYTF. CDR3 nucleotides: TGTGCCAGCAGCCAAGGTGCCGGCTACACCTTC. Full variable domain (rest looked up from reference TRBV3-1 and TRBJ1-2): DTAVSQTPKYLVTQMGNDKSIKCEQNLGHDTMYWYKQDSKKFLKIMFSYNNKELIINETVPNRFSPKSPDKAHLNLHINSLELGDSAVYFCASSQGAGYTFGSGTRLTVV.

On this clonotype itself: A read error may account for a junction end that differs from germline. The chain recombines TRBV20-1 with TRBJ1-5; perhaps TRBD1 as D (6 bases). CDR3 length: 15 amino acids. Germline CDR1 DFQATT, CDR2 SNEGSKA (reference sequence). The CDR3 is CSARVGGNGNHPQHF. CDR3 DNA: TGCAGTGCTAGAGTGGGGGGCAACGGCAATCACCCCCAGCATTTT.

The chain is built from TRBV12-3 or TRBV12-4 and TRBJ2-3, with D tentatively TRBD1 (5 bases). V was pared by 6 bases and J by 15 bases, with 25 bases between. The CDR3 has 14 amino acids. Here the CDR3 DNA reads TGTGCCAGCAGCCGAAGGGGCAGAACAGATACGGAATATTTT. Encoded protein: CASSRRGRTDTEYF.

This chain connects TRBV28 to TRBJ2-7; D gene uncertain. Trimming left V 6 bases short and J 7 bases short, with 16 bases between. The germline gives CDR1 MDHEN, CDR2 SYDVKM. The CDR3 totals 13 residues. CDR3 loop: CASSTPGWKEQYF. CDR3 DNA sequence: TGTGCCAGCAGCACCCCCGGATGGAAGGAGCAGTACTTC.

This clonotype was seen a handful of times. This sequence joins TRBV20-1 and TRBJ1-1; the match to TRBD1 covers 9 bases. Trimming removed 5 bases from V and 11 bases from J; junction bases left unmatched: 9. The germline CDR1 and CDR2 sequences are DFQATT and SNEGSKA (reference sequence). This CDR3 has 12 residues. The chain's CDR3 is CSASRQGGEAFF. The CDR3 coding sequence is TGCAGTGCTTCAAGACAGGGGGGGGAGGCTTTCTTT.

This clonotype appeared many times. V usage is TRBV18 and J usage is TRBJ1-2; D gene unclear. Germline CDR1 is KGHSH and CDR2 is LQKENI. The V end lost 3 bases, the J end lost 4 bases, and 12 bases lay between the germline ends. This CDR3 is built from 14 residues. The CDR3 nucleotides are TGTGCCAGCTCACCCCGAGCGGATTTCTATGGCTACACCTTC. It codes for CASSPRADFYGYTF.

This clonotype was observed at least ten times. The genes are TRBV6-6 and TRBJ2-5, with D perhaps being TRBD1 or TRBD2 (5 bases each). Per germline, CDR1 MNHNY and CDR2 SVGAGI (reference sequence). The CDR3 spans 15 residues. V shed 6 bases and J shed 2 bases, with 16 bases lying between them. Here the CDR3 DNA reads TGTGCCAGCAGGGGACCGGCGCAGATACAAGAGACCCAGTACTTC. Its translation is CASRGPAQIQETQYF.

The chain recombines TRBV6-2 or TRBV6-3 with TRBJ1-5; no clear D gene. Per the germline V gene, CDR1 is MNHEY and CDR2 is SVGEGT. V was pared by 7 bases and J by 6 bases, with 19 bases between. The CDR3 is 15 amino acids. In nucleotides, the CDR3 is TGTGCCAGCACCCAAGGTTGGCGGCTGGGTCAGCCCCAGCATTTT. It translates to CASTQGWRLGQPQHF.

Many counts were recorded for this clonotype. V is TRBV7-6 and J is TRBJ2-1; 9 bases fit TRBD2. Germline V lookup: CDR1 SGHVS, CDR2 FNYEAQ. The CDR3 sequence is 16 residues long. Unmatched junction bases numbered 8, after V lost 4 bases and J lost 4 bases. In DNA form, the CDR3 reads TGTGCCAGCAGCTCTCAGGCTAGCGGGGTTTACAATGAGCAGTTCTTC. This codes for CASSSQASGVYNEQFF.

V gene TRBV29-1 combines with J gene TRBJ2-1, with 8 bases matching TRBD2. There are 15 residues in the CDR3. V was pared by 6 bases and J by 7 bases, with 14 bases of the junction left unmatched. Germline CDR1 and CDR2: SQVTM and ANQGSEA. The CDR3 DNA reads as TGCAGCGTCGACGAGGGCGGGGGGCCCTGGAATGAGCAGTTCTTC. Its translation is CSVDEGGGPWNEQFF.

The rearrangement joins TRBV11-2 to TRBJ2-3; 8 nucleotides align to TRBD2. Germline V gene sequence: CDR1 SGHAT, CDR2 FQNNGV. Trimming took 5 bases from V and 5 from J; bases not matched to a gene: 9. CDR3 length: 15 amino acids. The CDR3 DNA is TGTGCCAGCAGCGCGAAGACTAGCGTGGTAGATACGCAGTATTTT. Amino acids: CASSAKTSVVDTQYF.

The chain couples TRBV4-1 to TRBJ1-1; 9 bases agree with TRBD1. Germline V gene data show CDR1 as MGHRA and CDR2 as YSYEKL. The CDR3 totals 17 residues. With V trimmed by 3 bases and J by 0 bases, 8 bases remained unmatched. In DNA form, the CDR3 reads TGCGCCAGCAGCCACGGACAGGGGTCCCCTCTGAACACTGAAGCTTTCTTT. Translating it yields CASSHGQGSPLNTEAFF.

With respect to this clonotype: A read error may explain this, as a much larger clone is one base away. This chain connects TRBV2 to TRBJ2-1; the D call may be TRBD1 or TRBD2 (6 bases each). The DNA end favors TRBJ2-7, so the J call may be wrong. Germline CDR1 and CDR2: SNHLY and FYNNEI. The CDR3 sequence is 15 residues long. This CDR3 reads CASRAGHGSYNEQYF. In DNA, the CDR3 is TGTGCCAGCAGGGCGGGACACGGGTCCTACAATGAGCAGTACTTC.

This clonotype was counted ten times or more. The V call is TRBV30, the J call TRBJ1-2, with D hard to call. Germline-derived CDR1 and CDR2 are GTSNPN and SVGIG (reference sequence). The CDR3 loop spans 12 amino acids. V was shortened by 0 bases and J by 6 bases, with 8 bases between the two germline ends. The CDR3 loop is CAWSVRRDGYTF. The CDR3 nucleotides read TGTGCCTGGAGTGTACGTAGGGATGGCTACACCTTC.

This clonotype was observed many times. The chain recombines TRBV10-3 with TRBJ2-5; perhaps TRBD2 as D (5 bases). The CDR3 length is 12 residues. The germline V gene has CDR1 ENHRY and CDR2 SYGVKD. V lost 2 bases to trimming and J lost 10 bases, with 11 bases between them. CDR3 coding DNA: TGTGCCATCAGTGAGCCCGGTGAGGGCCAGTACTTC. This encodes CAISEPGEGQYF.

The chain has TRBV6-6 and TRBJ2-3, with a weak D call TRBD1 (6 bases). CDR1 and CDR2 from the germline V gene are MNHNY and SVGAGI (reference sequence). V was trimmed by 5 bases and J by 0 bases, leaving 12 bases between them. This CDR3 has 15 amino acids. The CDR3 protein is CASSATGRSTDTQYF. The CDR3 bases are TGTGCCAGCAGTGCGACAGGACGTAGCACAGATACGCAGTATTTT.

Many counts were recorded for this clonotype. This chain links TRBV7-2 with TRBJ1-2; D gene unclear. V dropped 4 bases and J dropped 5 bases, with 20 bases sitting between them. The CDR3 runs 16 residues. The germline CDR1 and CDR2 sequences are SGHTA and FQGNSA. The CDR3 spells CASSYQQSRSGYGYTF. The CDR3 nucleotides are TGTGCCAGCAGCTATCAGCAGTCCCGGTCGGGGTATGGCTACACCTTC.